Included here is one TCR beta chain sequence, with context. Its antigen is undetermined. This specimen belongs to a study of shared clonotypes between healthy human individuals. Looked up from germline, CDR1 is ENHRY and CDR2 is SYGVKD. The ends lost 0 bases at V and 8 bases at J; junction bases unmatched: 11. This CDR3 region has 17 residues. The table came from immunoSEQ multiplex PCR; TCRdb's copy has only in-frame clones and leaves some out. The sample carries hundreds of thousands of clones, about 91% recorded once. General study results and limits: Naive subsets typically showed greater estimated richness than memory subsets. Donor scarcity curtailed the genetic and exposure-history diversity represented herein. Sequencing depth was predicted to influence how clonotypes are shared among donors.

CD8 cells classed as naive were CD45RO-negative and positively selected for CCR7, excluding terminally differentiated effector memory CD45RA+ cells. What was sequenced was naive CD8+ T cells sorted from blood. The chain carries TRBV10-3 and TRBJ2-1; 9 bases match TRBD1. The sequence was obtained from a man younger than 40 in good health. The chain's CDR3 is CAISESGLQGAIDEQFF. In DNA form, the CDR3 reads TGTGCCATCAGTGAGTCGGGGTTACAGGGGGCTATCGATGAGCAGTTCTTC.